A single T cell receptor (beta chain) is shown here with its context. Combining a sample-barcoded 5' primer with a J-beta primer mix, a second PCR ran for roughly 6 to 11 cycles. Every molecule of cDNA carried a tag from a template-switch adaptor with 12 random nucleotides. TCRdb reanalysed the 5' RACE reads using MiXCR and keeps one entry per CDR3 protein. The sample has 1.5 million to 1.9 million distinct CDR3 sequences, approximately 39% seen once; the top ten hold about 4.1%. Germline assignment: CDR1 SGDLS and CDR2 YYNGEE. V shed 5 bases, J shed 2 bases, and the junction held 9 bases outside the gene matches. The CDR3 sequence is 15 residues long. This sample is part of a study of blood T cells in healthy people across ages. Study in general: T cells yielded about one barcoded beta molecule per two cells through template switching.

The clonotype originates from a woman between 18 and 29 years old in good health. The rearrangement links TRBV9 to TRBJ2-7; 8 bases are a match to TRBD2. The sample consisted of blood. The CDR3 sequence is CASSPSTSGTYEQYF. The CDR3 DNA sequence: TGTGCCAGCAGTCCAAGCACTAGCGGTACCTACGAGCAGTACTTC.